These 7 T cell receptor beta chains originate from one sample sequenced in a study of shared clonotypes between healthy human individuals. The protocol was immunoSEQ multiplex PCR, while the TCRdb copy is restricted to in-frame clones and leaves out a portion. The sample lists approximately 470,000 clones, 60% to 80% seen once, with about 11% in the top ten. Sequenced input: PBMCs. The receptors shown here come from a woman aged 40 to 50 in good health. Some clones in this sample may be carry-over from other donors' samples.

The chain joins TRBV5-4 to TRBJ2-1; 10 positions match TRBD2. Germline values: CDR1 SGHNT, CDR2 YYREEE (reference sequence). CDR3 length: 16 residues. With 0 bases clipped from V and 3 bases from J, the junction kept 3 bases outside the gene matches. CDR3: CASSLGPSGSYNEQFF. The CDR3 nucleotides are TGTGCCAGCAGCTTGGGTCCTAGCGGGAGCTACAATGAGCAGTTCTTC.

The chain's CDR3 is CASSQDRNRGRYNEQFF. CDR3 DNA sequence: TGCGCCAGCAGCCAAGATCGTAACAGGGGGCGCTACAATGAGCAGTTCTTC. V gene TRBV4-1 combines with J gene TRBJ2-1; 9 bases align to TRBD1. This CDR3 spans 17 amino acids. The ends lost 0 bases at V and 3 bases at J; junction bases unmatched: 6. CDR1 is MGHRA, CDR2 YSYEKL, per germline.

The chain has TRBV11-2 and TRBJ2-7; 10 nucleotides match TRBD2. J was trimmed by 4 bases and V by 1 base; bases with no gene match: 4. Looked up from germline, CDR1 is SGHAT and CDR2 is FQNNGV. This CDR3 has 15 residues. The DNA for the CDR3 is TGTGCCAGCAGCTTAGGGACTAGCGGACTTTACGAGCAGTACTTC. Protein: CASSLGTSGLYEQYF.

V is TRBV5-4 and J is TRBJ2-7; D unresolved. Germline V gene data show CDR1 as SGHNT and CDR2 as YYREEE (reference sequence). V was cut by 0 bases and J by 0 bases, with 7 bases left in between. This CDR3 spans 14 amino acids. The CDR3 nucleotides are TGTGCCAGCAGCTTGGATTACAACTCCTACGAGCAGTACTTC. This codes for CASSLDYNSYEQYF. The full variable domain, rest sourced from reference TRBV5-4 and TRBJ2-7, is ETGVTQSPTHLIKTRGQQVTLRCSSQSGHNTVSWYQQALGQGPQFIFQYYREEENGRGNFPPRFSGLQFPNYSSELNVNALELDDSALYLCASSLDYNSYEQYFGPGTRLTVT.

This clone was seen more than once but under ten times. CDR3 in DNA: TGTGCCAGCAGTGTAGGACTAGCGGGTCTAGGTAATGAGCAGTTCTTC. Protein sequence: CASSVGLAGLGNEQFF. This chain joins TRBV6-1 and TRBJ2-1; TRBD2 matches 11 bases. Germline V gene data show CDR1 as MNHNS and CDR2 as SASEGT. Trimming cost V 4 bases and J 7 bases; bases outside gene matches: 9. The CDR3 has 16 amino acids.

The CDR3 region has the DNA TGTGCCAGCAGTCCCTCACAGGGTTCCAGATATGGCTACACCTTC. Translating gives CASSPSQGSRYGYTF. The V and J genes are TRBV27 and TRBJ1-2; D may be TRBD1 (6 bases). Trimming shortened V by 5 bases and J by 5 bases, and 18 bases separated the two germline ends. CDR1 and CDR2 (germline): MNHEY, SMNVEV (reference sequence). This CDR3 contains 15 residues.

The chain employs TRBV7-8 and TRBJ2-5; 7 nucleotides line up with TRBD2. V shed 7 bases, J shed 5 bases, and the junction held 7 bases outside the gene matches. CDR3 length: 13 residues. CDR1 and CDR2 (germline): SGHVS, FQNEAQ. The CDR3 is CASTWGGRETQYF. CDR3 bases: TGTGCCAGCACCTGGGGGGGGAGGGAGACCCAGTACTTC.